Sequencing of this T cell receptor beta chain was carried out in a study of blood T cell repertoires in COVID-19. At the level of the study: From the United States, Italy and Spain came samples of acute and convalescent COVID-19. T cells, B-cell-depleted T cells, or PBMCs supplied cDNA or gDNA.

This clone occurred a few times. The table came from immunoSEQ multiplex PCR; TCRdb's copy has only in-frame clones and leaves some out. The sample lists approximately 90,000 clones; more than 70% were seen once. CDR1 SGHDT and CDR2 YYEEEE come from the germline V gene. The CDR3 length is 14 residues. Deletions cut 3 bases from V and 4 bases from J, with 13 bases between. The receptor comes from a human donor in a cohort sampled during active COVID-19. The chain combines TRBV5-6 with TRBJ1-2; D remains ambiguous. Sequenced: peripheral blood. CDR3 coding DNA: TGTGCCAGCAGCTCAGGTTTTTCGCCCTATGGCTACACCTTC. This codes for CASSSGFSPYGYTF.